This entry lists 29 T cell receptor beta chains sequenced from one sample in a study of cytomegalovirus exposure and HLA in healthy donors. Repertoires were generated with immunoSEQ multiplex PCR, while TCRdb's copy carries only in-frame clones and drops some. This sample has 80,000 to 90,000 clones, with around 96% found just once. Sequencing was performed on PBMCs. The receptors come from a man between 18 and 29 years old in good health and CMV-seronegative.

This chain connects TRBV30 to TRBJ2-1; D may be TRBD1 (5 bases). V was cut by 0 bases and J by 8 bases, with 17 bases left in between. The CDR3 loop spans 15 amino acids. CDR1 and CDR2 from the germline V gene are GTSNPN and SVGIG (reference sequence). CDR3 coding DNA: TGTGCCTGGAGTGTACCAACAGGTACTTGGCATGAGCAGTTCTTC. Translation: CAWSVPTGTWHEQFF.

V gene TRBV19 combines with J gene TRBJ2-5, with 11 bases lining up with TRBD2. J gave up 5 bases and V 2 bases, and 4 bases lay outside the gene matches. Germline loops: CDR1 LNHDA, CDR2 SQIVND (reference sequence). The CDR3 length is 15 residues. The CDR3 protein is CASSILAGGRETQYF. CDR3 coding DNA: TGTGCCAGTAGTATATTAGCGGGAGGGAGGGAGACCCAGTACTTC.

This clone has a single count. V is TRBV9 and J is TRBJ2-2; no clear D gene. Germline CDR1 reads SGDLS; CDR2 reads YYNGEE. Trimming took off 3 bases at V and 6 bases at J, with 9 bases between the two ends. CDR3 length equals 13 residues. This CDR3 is CASSAVAAGELFF. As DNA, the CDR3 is TGTGCCAGCAGCGCTGTGGCTGCCGGGGAGCTGTTTTTT.

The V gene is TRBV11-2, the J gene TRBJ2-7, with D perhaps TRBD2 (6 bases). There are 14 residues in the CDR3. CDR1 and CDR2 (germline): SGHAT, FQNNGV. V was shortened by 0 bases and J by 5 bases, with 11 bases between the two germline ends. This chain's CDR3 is CASSLDLAYNEQYF. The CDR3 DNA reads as TGTGCCAGCAGCTTAGATCTAGCGTACAACGAGCAGTACTTC.

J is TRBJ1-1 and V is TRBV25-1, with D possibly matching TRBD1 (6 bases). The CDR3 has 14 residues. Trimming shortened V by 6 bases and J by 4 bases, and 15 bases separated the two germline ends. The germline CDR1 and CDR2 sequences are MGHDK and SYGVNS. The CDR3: CASSTPGEGTEAFF. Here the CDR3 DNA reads TGTGCCAGCAGCACCCCAGGGGAAGGCACTGAAGCTTTCTTT.

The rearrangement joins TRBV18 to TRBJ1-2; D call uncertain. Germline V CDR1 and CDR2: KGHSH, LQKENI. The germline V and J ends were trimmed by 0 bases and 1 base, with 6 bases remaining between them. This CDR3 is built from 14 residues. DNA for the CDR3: TGTGCCAGCTCACCACCGGCCAATAACTATGGCTACACCTTC. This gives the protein CASSPPANNYGYTF.

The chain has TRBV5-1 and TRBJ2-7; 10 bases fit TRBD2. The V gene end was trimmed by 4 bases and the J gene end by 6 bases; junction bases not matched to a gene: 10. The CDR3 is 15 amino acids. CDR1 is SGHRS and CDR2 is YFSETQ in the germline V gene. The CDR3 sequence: CASSPAGVAGGEQYV. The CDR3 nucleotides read TGCGCCAGCAGCCCCGCCGGGGTAGCGGGAGGCGAGCAGTACGTC.

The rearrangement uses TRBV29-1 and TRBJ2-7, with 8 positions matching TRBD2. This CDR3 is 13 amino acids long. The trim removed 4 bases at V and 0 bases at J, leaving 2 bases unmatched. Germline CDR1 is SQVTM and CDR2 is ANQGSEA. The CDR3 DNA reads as TGCAGCGTTGGCGGGAGGTCCTCCTACGAGCAGTACTTC. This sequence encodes CSVGGRSSYEQYF.

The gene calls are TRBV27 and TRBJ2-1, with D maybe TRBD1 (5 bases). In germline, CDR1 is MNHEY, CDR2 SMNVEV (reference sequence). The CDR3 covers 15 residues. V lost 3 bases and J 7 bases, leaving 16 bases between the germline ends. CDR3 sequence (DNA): TGTGCCAGCAGTTTTTCAGGGAACCTAGGAAATGAGCAGTTCTTC. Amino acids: CASSFSGNLGNEQFF.

DNA of the CDR3: TGTGCCAGCAGCCAAAGGGGGGCTAGCGGGGCCGCCTACGAGCAGTACTTC. Protein sequence: CASSQRGASGAAYEQYF. J is TRBJ2-7 and V is TRBV4-2; 9 bases are a match to TRBD2. This CDR3 has 17 residues. Germline V gives CDR1 LGHNA, CDR2 YNFKEQ. The V segment lost 2 bases and the J segment 2 bases; nucleotides outside the gene matches: 10.

CDR3 DNA sequence: TGCGCCAGCAGCCAAGAGCAGGGATTAGTAGGAGCTTTCTTT. Residues: CASSQEQGLVGAFF. The chain employs TRBV4-1 and TRBJ1-1, with a tentative D call TRBD1 (5 bases). CDR3 length: 14 residues. Deletions cut 0 bases from V and 10 bases from J, with 15 bases between. The germline gives CDR1 MGHRA, CDR2 YSYEKL.

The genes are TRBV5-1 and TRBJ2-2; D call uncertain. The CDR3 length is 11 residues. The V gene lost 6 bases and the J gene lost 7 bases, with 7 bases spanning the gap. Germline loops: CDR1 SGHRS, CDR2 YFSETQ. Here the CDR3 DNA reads TGCGCCAGCACCCTCAGCGGGGAGCTGTTTTTT. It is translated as CASTLSGELFF.

DNA of the CDR3: TGTGCCAGTAGTGTCGACGGCAGGGGCAACACCGGGGAGCTGTTTTTT. This gives the protein CASSVDGRGNTGELFF. The rearrangement uses TRBV19 and TRBJ2-2; possible D gene TRBD1, 6 bases. CDR3 length equals 16 residues. The germline V and J ends were trimmed by 5 bases and 2 bases, with 15 bases remaining between them. Germline CDR1 is LNHDA and CDR2 is SQIVND (reference sequence).

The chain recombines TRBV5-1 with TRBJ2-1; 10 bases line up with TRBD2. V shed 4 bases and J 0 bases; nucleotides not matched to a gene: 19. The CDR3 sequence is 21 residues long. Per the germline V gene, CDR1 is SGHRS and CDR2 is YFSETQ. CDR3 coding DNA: TGCGCCAGCAGCATCCCCTCATCCGGGACTAGCGACCCGAGCTCCTACAATGAGCAGTTCTTC. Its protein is CASSIPSSGTSDPSSYNEQFF.

The CDR3 sequence: CASSLEGGFWTEAFF. Here the CDR3 DNA reads TGTGCCAGCTCTCTTGAGGGGGGGTTTTGGACTGAAGCTTTCTTT. This chain connects TRBV18 to TRBJ1-1, with D possibly being TRBD1 (6 bases). V was clipped by 6 bases and J by 5 bases, with 19 bases between them. In germline, CDR1 is KGHSH, CDR2 LQKENI. The CDR3 spans 15 residues.

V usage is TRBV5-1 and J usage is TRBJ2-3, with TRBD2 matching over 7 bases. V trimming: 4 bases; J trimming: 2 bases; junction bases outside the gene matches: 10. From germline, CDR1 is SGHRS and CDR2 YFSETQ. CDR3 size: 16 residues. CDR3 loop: CASSLGGAGFTDTQYF. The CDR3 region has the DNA TGCGCCAGCAGCCTGGGAGGAGCGGGGTTCACAGATACGCAGTATTTT.

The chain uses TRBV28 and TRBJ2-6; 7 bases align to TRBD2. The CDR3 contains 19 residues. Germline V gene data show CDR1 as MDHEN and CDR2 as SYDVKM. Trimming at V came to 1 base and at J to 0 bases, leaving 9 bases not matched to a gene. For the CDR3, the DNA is TGTGCCAGCAGTTTATTCGGCGGACTAGGGTCCTCTGGGGCCAACGTCCTGACTTTC. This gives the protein CASSLFGGLGSSGANVLTF. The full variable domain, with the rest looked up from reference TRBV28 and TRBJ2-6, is DVKVTQSSRYLVKRTGEKVFLECVQDMDHENMFWYRQDPGLGLRLIYFSYDVKMKEKGDIPEGYSVSREKKERFSLILESASTNQTSMYLCASSLFGGLGSSGANVLTFGAGSRLTVL.

CDR3 nucleotides: TGTGCCAGCACCTCAAGGGGTTACAATGAGCAGTTCTTC. It is translated as CASTSRGYNEQFF. The chain uses TRBV2 and TRBJ2-1; D perhaps matches TRBD1 (5 bases). Germline loops: CDR1 SNHLY, CDR2 FYNNEI. The CDR3 covers 13 residues. V shed 7 bases and J shed 4 bases, with 11 bases lying between them.

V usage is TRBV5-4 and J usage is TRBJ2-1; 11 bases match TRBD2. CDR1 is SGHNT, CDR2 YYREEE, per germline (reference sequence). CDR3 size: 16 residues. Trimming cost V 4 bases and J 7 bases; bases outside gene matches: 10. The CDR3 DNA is TGTGCCAGCAGCATTGCGGGGACTAGCGGTTTGAATGAGCAGTTCTTC. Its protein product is CASSIAGTSGLNEQFF.

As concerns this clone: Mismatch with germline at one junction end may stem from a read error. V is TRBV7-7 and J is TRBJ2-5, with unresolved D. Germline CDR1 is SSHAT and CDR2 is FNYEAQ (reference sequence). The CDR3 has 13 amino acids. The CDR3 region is CASSLSLVETQYF. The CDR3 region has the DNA TGTGCTAGCAGCTTGAGCCTAGTTGAGACCCAGTACTTC.

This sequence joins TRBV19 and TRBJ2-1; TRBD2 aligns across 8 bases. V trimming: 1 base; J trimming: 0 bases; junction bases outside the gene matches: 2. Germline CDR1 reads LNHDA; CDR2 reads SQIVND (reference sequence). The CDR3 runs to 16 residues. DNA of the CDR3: TGTGCCAGTAGTATAGGCCTAGCGGGCTCCTACAATGAGCAGTTCTTC. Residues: CASSIGLAGSYNEQFF. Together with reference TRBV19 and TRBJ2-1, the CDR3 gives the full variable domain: DGGITQSPKYLFRKEGQNVTLSCEQNLNHDAMYWYRQDPGQGLRLIYYSQIVNDFQKGDIAEGYSVSREKKESFPLTVTSAQKNPTAFYLCASSIGLAGSYNEQFFGPGTRLTVL.

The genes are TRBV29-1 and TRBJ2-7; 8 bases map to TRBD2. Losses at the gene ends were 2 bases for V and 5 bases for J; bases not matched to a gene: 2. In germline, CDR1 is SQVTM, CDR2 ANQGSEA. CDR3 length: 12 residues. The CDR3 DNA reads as TGCAGCGTTGAAAAGCGGGAGAACGAGCAGTACTTC. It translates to CSVEKRENEQYF.

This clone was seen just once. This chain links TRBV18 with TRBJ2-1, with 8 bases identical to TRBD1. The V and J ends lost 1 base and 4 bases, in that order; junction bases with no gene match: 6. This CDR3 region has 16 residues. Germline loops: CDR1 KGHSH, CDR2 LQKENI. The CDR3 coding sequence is TGTGCCAGCTCACCACGTAGGACAGGGTCATACAATGAGCAGTTCTTC. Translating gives CASSPRRTGSYNEQFF.

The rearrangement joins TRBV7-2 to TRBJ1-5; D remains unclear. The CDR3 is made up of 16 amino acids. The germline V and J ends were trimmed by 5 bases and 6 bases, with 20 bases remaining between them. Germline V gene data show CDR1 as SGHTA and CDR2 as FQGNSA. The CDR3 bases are TGTGCCAGCAGCCTTCGAAGGGCGGAGGCGGTTCAGCCCCAGCATTTT. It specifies CASSLRRAEAVQPQHF.

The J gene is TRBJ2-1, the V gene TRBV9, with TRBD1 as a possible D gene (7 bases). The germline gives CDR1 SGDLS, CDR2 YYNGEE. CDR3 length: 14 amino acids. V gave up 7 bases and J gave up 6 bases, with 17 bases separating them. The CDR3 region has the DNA TGTGCCAGCGATGGAGGGGGCCCGGCCAATGAGCAGTTCTTC. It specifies CASDGGGPANEQFF. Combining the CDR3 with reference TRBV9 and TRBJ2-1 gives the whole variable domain DSGVTQTPKHLITATGQRVTLRCSPRSGDLSVYWYQQSLDQGLQFLIQYYNGEERAKGNILERFSAQQFPDLHSELNLSSLELGDSALYFCASDGGGPANEQFFGPGTRLTVL.

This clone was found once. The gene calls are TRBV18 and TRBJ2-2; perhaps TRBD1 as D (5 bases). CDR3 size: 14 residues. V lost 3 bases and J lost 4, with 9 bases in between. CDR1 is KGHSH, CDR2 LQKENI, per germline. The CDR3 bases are TGTGCCAGCTCACCTCAGGGAACCACCGGGGAGCTGTTTTTT. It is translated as CASSPQGTTGELFF. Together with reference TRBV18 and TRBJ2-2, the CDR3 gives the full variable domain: NAGVMQNPRHLVRRRGQEARLRCSPMKGHSHVYWYRQLPEEGLKFMVYLQKENIIDESGMPKERFSAEFPKEGPSILRIQQVVRGDSAAYFCASSPQGTTGELFFGEGSRLTVL.

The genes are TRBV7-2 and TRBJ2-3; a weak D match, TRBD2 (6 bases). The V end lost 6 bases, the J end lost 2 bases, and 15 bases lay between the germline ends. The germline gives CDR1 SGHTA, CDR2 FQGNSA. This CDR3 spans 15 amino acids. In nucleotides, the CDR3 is TGTGCCAGCAGTCCACGGGACTTTTTCACAGATACGCAGTATTTT. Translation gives CASSPRDFFTDTQYF.

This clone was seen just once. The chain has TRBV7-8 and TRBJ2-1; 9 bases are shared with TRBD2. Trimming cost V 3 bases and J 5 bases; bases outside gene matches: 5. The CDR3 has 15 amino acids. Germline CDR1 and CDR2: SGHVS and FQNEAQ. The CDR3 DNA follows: TGTGCCAGCAGCTTTGGCCGGACTAGCGACAATGAGCAGTTCTTC. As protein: CASSFGRTSDNEQFF.

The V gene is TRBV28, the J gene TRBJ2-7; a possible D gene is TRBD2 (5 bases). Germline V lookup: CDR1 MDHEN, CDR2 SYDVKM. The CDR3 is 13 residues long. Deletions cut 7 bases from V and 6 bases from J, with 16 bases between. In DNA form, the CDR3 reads TGTGCCAGCAACGAGGGCCGGAGCGTCGAGCAGTACTTC. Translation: CASNEGRSVEQYF.